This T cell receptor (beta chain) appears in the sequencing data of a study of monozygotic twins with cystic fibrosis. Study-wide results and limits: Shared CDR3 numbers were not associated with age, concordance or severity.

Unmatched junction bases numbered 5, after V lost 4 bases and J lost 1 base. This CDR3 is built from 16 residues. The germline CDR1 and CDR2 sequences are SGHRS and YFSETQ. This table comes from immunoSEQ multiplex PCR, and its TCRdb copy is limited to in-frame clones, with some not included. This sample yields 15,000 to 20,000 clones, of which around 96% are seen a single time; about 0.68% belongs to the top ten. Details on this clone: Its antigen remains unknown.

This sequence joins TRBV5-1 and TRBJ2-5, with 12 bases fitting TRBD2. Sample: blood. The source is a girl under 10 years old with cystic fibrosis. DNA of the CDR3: TGCGCCAGCAGCCAAGGACTAGCGGGGAGCCAAGAGACCCAGTACTTC. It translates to CASSQGLAGSQETQYF.